The 2 T cell receptor beta chains reported below all come from one sample, sequenced in a study of memory CD4+ T cells and cytomegalovirus serostatus. Single viable CD3+CD4+CD8-CD45RO+ cells were sorted as the memory CD4+ T cells. Clones were sequenced by immunoSEQ multiplex PCR, and TCRdb holds only the in-frame ones, with some missing. The repertoire includes approximately 47,000 clones, over 75% of them detected once, and 0.6% to 0.95% sits in the top ten. Sequenced sample: memory CD4+ T cells from blood. The receptors shown here come from an adult in good health and CMV-seronegative.

This chain links TRBV4-1 with TRBJ1-3; 10 nucleotides line up with TRBD1. The CDR3 consists of 16 residues. Germline CDR1 reads MGHRA; CDR2 reads YSYEKL. Unmatched junction bases numbered 5, after V lost 3 bases and J lost 3 bases. This CDR3 reads CASSHQTGGGGNTIYF. In nucleotides, the CDR3 is TGCGCCAGCAGCCATCAGACAGGGGGCGGTGGAAACACCATATATTTT.

The chain combines TRBV29-1 with TRBJ1-1; 9 bases are a match to TRBD1. Trimming cost V 5 bases and J 6 bases; bases outside gene matches: 7. There are 13 residues in the CDR3. Germline CDR1 SQVTM, CDR2 ANQGSEA. In DNA, the CDR3 is TGCAGCGTTTTGCGGGACAGGGACGCTGAAGCTTTCTTT. Its translation: CSVLRDRDAEAFF.